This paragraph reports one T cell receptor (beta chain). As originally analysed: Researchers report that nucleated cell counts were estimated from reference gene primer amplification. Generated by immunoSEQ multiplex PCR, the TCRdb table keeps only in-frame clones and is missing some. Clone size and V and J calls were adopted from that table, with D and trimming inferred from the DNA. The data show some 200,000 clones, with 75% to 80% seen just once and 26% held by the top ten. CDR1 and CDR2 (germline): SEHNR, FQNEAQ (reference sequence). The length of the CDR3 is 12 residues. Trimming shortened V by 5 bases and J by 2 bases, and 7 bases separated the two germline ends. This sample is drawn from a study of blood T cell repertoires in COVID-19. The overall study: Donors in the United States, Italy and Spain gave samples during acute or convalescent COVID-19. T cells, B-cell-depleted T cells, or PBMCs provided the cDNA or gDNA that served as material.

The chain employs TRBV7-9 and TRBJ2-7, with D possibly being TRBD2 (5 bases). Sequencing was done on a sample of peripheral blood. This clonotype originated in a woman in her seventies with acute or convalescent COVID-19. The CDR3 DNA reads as TGTGCCAGCAGCCCCGGGACCTACGAGCAGTACTTC. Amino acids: CASSPGTYEQYF.